This TCR beta chain appears in the sequencing data of a study of T cells in Graves' hyperthyroidism and ophthalmopathy. The CDR3 regions of TCR beta were amplified from RNA transcripts. The TCR CDR3 was amplified in a first-round RT-PCR using the HTBI primer set. TCRdb redid the calling of the multiplex PCR reads with MiXCR, one entry per CDR3 protein. The sample holds approximately 260,000 distinct CDR3 sequences, 13% to 15% seen once. This CDR3 is 14 amino acids long. With V trimmed by 8 bases and J by 10 bases, 14 bases remained unmatched. In this sample, this clonotype turned up many times. The chain combines TRBV12-3 or TRBV12-4 with TRBJ1-1; 9 bases fit TRBD1. Specimen: blood. The sequence was collected from a woman aged 50 to 60 with Graves' hyperthyroidism that later progressed to Graves' ophthalmopathy. CDR3 residues: CASDNESGTGRAFF. CDR3 DNA sequence: TGTGCCAGCGATAACGAGTCCGGGACAGGGAGAGCTTTCTTT.